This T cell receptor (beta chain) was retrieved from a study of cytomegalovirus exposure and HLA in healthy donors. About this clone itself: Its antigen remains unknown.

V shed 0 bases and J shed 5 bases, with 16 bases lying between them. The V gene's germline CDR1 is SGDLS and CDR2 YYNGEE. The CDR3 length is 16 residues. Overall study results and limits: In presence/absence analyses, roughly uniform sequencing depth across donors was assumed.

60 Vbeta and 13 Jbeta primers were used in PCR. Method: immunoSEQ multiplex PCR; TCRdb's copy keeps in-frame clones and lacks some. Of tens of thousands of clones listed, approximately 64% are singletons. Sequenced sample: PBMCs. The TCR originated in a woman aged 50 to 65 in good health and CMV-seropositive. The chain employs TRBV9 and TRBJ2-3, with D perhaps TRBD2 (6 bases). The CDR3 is CASSVVGTSREDTQYF. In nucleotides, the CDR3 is TGTGCCAGCAGCGTAGTAGGCACTAGCCGGGAAGATACGCAGTATTTT.